This paragraph reports one T cell receptor beta chain. The antigen it recognizes is unknown. No base qualities exist here, and no much larger clone lies one base off it. To be included, a participant needed at least one PBMC sample from before ART initiation plus at least two post-ART samples. All participants with HIV were treated in the United States of America. Before DNA extraction, cryopreserved samples of about 1-10 million PBMC were thawed and washed. At the time of the earliest PBMC sample for each participant with HIV, ages ranged from about 23 to 60 years. PBMC samples were contributed by each participant from 1-4 timepoints before ART initiation and 2-8 timepoints after ART initiation, with a median of 7 samples. For every participant, serial HIV viral load, CD4+ T-cell count, ART history and demographic data were obtained. A Qiagen kit on a QIAcube was used to extract genomic DNA from unsorted PBMC, with samples processed in batches of 12.

The data are from a study of long-term antiretroviral therapy in people with HIV (dated by TCRdb to 2022 to 2024). As for the study more broadly: The earliest samples were collected roughly a decade before the 2015 WHO recommendation for immediate ART, at a time when ART was usually postponed until CD4 counts fell. Whether ART initiation and durable HIV suppression were associated with changes in peripheral blood TRB repertoire composition and diversity was tested in a retrospective serial study. From 25 to 30 adults with confirmed HIV infection, the cohort provided roughly 200 cryopreserved PBMC samples, gathered serially across a mean of around six years (range 1-12). Of the roughly 30 participants with HIV, about twelve were female. No cross-contamination during QIAcube processing was shown when test extractions of a monoclonal T-cell line were performed alongside fewer than 35 polyclonal samples.

What the research found in general, with its limitations: Because cell numbers in pre-ART samples were limited, unsorted PBMC were profiled instead of sorted CD4+ and CD8+ T cells. The samples were dated from about 2004 to 2018, and the ART regimens that were used may be less effective than current ART regimens. Because PBMC availability was limited, only the TCR beta chain was sequenced, with no alpha chain pairing. A significant increase in TRB diversity was found to be associated with ART initiation, although TRB diversity was observed to remain significantly below that of transplant donor controls even after long-term ART. At every time point, the repertoire was dominated by expanded TRB clones first identified before ART initiation, although this dominance fluctuated and, in many PLHIV, declined after ART. HIV repertoires had narrower CDR3 length ranges than controls, and the network structure suggested an antigen-experienced repertoire that shifted only slightly toward naive after ART. Inferences about post-ART repertoire changes were limited because no data were available on ART adherence, viral resistance or therapy changes.

The immunoSEQ hsTCRB v3.0 assay was used at survey level resolution for TRB variable region sequencing. The targeted TRB sequencing depth was roughly 40,000-50,000 T-cell genomes per sample. Pooled TRB libraries were sequenced on an Illumina MiSeq with a v3 150-cycle kit. Per the source publication's procedure: Analysis of repertoires was carried out in R inside a reproducible Nextflow workflow spanning QC, data transformation and analysis. LymphoSeq2, an R package for exploring AIRR-Seq data, was used to implement custom analyses. Several samples that yielded fewer than 5000 total TRB sequences were excluded, so that more than 150 HIV repertoires were analyzed. Of the roughly 190 retained HIV repertoires, almost 60 were collected before and about 130 after ART initiation. Repertoires were downsampled to 5000 TRB nucleotide sequences, with summary statistics averaged over 100 downsampling iterations. TRB sequences were retained for analysis only if CDR3 regions of at least seven amino acids were present. Diversity was assessed using a clonality score derived from Shannon entropy and using the Gini coefficient. In repertoire networks, the top 5000 CDR3 amino acid sequences were linked whenever an edit distance of one separated two sequences. GLIPH2 predicted antigen specificity groups and MHC restriction for TRB CDR3 amino acid sequences. Known CMV, EBV, HIV or tissue antigen associations were flagged by matching CDR3 amino acid sequences against VDJdb and McPAS-TCR. Pre-ART, post-ART and control groups were compared with Wilcoxon signed-rank tests and Holm-Bonferroni correction. Here the immuneACCESS table is served through TCRdb, limited to in-frame sequences with V and J called. Missing clones are a known gap in these copies; in checked studies unresolved V genes cover under half, and the rest lacks a known reason. Clone size and the V and J calls come from that table; the DNA yielded D and trimming. This sample holds fewer than 30,000 clones; 95% were observed only once. The ten largest clones represent roughly 7.3% of the sample.

In the germline V gene (reference sequence), CDR1 corresponds to LNHDA and CDR2 to SQIVND. CDR3 length: 15 amino acids, cysteine to phenylalanine. This entry keeps only the CDR3 DNA: 45 bases, framed from base 1. Trimming at the junction amounts to 1 base on V and 0 bases on J, and the germline ends lie 7 bases apart. The clonotype originates from a man aged 25-40 years with HIV. Rearrangement joined TRBV19 to TRBJ1-3; no D segment can be confidently identified. The input for sequencing was unsorted PBMCs, taken 5.3 years after starting antiretroviral therapy. CDR3 reads: CASSIAGYSGNTIYF. Here is the DNA: TGTGCCAGTAGTATAGCGGGATACTCTGGAAACACCATATATTTT.